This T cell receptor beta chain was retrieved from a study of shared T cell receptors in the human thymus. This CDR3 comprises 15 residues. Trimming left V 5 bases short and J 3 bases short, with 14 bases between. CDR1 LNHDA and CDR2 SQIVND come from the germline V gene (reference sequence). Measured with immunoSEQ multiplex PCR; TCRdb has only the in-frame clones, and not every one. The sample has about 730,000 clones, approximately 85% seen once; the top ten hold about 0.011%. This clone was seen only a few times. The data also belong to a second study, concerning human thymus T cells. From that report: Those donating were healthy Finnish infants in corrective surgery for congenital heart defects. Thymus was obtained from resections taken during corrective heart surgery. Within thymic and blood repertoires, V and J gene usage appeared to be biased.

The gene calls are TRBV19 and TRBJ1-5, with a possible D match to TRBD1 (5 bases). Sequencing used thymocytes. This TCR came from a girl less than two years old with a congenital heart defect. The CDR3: CASSPPDKDNQPQHF. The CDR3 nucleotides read TGTGCCAGTAGTCCCCCGGACAAAGACAATCAGCCCCAGCATTTT.